This T cell receptor beta chain stems from a study of T cell responses to AZD1222 COVID-19 vaccine. Overall study results and limits: Baseline seropositivity occurred in only six AZD1222 recipients.

Produced via immunoSEQ multiplex PCR; TCRdb's table is partial and in-frame only. The table lists about 150,000 clones, 80% to 95% of them singletons. Of note for this clone: Its cognate antigen is unknown.

The receptor was derived from an adult in good health. This specimen consisted of peripheral blood, obtained on day 0 of AZD1222 vaccination.

Here the CDR3 DNA reads TGCGCCAGCAGTACCGGGACAGGGGTTGGCTACACCTTC. Residues: CASSTGTGVGYTF. This chain uses TRBV5-1 with TRBJ1-2, with TRBD1 matching over 10 bases. The CDR3 contains 13 residues. Germline V lookup: CDR1 SGHRS, CDR2 YFSETQ. V trimming: 5 bases; J trimming: 7 bases; junction bases outside the gene matches: 5.